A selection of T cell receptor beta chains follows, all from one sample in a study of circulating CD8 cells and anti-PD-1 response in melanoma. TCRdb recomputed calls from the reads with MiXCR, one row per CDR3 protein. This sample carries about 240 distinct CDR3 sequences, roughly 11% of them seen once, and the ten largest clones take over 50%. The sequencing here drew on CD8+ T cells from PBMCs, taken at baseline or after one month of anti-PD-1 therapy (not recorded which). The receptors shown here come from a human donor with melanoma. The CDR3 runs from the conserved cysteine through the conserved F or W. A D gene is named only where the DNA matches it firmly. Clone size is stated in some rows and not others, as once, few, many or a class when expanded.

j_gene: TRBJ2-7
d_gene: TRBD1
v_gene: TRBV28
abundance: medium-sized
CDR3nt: TGTGCCAGCAGACCACAGACCGGGACAGGGTTTTACGAGCAGTACTTC
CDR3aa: CASRPQTGTGFYEQYF

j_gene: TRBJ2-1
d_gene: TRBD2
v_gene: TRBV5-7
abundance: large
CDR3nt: TGTGCCAGCGGCTTCTGGGCTAGCGGATACTACAATGAGCAGTTCTTC
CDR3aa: CASGFWASGYYNEQFF

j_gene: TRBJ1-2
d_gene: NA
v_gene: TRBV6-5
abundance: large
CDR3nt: TGTGCCAGCAGGCCCGGGGCGATGGATGGCTACACCTTC
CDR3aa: CASRPGAMDGYTF

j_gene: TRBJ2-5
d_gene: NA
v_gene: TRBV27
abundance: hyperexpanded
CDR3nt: TGTGCCAGCAGTTTAGGATCAGGATTTGCGACCCAGTACTTC
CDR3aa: CASSLGSGFATQYF

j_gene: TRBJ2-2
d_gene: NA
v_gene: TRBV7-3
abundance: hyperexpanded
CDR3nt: TGTGCCAGCAGCCGGCTAGCGAGAGGCACCGGGGAGCTGTTTTTT
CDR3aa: CASSRLARGTGELFF

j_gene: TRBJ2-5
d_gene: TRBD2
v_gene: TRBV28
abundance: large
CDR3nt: TGTGCCAGCAGTTTACGGACTAGCGGGAGGGCTCGGACCCAGTACTTC
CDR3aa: CASSLRTSGRARTQYF

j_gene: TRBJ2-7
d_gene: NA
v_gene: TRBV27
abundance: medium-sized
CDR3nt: TGTGCCAGCAGTTTATTGAGGCGCGAAGGTCCCCCCTACGAGCAGTACTTC
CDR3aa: CASSLLRREGPPYEQYF

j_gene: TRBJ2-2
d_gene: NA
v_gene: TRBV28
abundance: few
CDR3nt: TGTGCCAGCAGTTTTGGGCCACGTAACAGCCGGAGGACCGGGGAGCTGTTTTTT
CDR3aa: CASSFGPRNSRRTGELFF

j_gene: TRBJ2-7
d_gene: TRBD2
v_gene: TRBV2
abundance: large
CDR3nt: TGTGCCAGCAGTGAATCCCCAGGTAGCGGGAGCTCCTACGAGCAGTACTTC
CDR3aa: CASSESPGSGSSYEQYF

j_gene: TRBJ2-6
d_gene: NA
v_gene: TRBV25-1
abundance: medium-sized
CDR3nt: TGTGCCAGCAGTAAATCCGGAGATGCCAACGTCCTGACTTTC
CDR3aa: CASSKSGDANVLTF

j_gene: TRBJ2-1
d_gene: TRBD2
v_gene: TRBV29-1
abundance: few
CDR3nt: TGCAGCGTTGAAGTATGGGAGCGGGGTTTCAATGAGCAGTTCTTC
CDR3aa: CSVEVWERGFNEQFF

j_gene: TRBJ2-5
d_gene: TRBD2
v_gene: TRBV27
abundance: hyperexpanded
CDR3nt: TGTGCCAGCAGCCAAGGACTAGCCGGATTGGAGGAGACCCAGTACTTC
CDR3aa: CASSQGLAGLEETQYF

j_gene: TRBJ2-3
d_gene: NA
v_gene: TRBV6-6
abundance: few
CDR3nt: TGTGCCAGTAATTCGGCCGGGGGTGGTACGCAGTATTTT
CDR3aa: CASNSAGGGTQYF

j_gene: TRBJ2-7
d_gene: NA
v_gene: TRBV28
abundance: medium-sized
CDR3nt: TGTGCCAGCGGGCCTAGCGAGAGGGGTCCTGGAAGCTCCTACGAGCAGTACTTC
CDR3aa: CASGPSERGPGSSYEQYF

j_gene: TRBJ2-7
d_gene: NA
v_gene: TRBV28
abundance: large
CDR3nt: TGTGCCAGCAGTTTATCTCCCCCAGGGGCTACCTACGAGCAGTACTTC
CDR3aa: CASSLSPPGATYEQYF

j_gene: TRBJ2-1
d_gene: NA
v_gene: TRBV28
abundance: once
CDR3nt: TGTGCCAGCACCTTGAGGTTGAGTTCGTACAATGAGCAGCTCTTC
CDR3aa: CASTLRLSSYNEQLF

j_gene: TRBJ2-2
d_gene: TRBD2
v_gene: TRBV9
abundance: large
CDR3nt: TGTGCCAGCAGCGTTAAACGGACTAGCGGAAACACCGGGGAGCTGTTTTTT
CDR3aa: CASSVKRTSGNTGELFF

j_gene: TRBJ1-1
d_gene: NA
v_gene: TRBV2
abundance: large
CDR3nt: TGTGCCAGCAGTGGCCTCCGGACCCGGACCATGAACACTGAAGCTTTCTTT
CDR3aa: CASSGLRTRTMNTEAFF

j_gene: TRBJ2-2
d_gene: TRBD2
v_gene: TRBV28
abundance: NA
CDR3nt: TGTGCCATAAGAGTAGCGGGAGTTGGGACCGGGGAGCTGTTTTTT
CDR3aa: CAIRVAGVGTGELFF

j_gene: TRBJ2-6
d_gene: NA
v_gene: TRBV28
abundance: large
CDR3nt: TGTGCCAGCAGTTTAGGGGGGGCCAACGTCCTGACTTTC
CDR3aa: CASSLGGANVLTF

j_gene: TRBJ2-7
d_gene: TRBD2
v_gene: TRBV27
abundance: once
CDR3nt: TGTGCCAGCAGTTACAGAGCGGGGAGGTACGAGCAGTACTTC
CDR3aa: CASSYRAGRYEQYF

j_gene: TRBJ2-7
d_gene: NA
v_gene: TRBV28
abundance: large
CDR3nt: TGTGCCAGCAGATCCGGATTTGGGGGGCTCTACGAGCAGTACTTC
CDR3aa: CASRSGFGGLYEQYF

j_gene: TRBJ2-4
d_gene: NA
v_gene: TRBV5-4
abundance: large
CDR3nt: TGTGCCAGCAGCTCCCGGGATTACCTAGCCAAAAACATTCAGTACTTC
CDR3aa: CASSSRDYLAKNIQYF

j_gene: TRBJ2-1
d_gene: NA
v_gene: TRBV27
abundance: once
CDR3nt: TGTGCCAGCAGTTTCGGACGTGAGCAGTTCTTC
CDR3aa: CASSFGREQFF

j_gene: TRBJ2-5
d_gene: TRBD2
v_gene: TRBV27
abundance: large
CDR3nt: TGTGCCAGCAGTGAGGGACTAGCGGGCTTACAAGAGACCCAGTACTTC
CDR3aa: CASSEGLAGLQETQYF

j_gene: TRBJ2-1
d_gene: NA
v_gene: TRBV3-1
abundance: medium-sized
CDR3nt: TGTGCCAGCAGCCAAAGGGAATACAATGAGCAGTTCTTC
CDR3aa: CASSQREYNEQFF

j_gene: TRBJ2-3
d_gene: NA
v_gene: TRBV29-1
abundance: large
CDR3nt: TGCAGCGTTGAATACCCAAAGGGGGGAGGCCCGACCACAGATACGCAGTATTTT
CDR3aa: CSVEYPKGGGPTTDTQYF

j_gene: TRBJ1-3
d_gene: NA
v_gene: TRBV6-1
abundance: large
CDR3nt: TGTGCCAGCAGCCCCCCAAGCTCTGGAAACACCATATATTTT
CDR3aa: CASSPPSSGNTIYF

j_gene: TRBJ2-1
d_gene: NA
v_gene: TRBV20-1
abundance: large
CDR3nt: TGCAGTGCTAGTGAGGAATGGAATACATACAATGAGCAGTTCTTC
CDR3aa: CSASEEWNTYNEQFF

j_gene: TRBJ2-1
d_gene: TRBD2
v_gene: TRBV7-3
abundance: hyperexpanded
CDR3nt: TGTGCCAGCAGCCGACTAGCGGGAGGTACAGATGAGCAGTTCTTC
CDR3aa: CASSRLAGGTDEQFF

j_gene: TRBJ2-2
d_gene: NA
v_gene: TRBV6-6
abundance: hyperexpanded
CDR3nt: TGTGCCAGCGGACAAGATTTTTGGCCGAACACCGGGGAGCTGTTTTTT
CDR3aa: CASGQDFWPNTGELFF

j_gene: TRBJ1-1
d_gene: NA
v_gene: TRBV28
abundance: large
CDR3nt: TGTGCCAGCACCCCACGTTTTGGGCTGGGGGACACTGAAGCTTTCTTT
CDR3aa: CASTPRFGLGDTEAFF

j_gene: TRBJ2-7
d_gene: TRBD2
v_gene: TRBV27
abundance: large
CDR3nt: TGTGCCAGCAGTCTAGCGGGAGGGGCCTACGAGCAGTACTTC
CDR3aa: CASSLAGGAYEQYF

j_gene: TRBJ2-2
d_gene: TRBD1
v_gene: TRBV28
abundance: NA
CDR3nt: TGTGCCAGCAGTTTATTCGGCCCGGGACAGGGGAGAACCGGGGAGCTGTTTTTT
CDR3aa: CASSLFGPGQGRTGELFF

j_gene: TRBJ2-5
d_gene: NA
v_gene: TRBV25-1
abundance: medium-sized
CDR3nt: TGTGCCAGCAGTGAATTCACAACAGGGACCCAAGAGACCCAGTACTTC
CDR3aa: CASSEFTTGTQETQYF

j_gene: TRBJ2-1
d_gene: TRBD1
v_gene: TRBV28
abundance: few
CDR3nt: TGTGCCAGCAGTTTGGGGACAGGGTACAATGAGCAGTTCTTC
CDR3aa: CASSLGTGYNEQFF

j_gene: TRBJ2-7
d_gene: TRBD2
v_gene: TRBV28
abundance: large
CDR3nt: TGTGCCAGCAGGGGACTAGCGGATCGCTACGAGCAGTACTTC
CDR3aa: CASRGLADRYEQYF

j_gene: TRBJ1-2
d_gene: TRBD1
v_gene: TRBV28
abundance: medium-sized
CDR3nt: TGTGCCAGCAGACATGACAGGGGGCGTGGGATCTACTATGGCTACACCTTC
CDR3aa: CASRHDRGRGIYYGYTF

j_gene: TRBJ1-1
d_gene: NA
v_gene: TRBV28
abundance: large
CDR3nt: TGTGCCAGCAACCGCAACACTGAAGCTTTCTTT
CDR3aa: CASNRNTEAFF

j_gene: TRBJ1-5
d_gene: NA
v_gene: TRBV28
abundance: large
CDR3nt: TGTGCCAGCAGTTTAGTGACAGCGACCAATCAGCCCCAGCATTTT
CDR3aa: CASSLVTATNQPQHF

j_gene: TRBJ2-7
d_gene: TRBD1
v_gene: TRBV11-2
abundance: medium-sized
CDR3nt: TGTGCCAGCAGACCCATAGACAGGGGGGACAACGAGCAGTACTTC
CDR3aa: CASRPIDRGDNEQYF

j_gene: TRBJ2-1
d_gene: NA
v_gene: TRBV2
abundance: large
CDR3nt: TGTGCCAGCAGTGAAAGAGGGGACGAGCAGTTCTTC
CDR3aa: CASSERGDEQFF

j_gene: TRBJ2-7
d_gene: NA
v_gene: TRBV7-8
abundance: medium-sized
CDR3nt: TGTGCCAGCAGCCCCGGGGGGCCTAACGAGCAGTACTTC
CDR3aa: CASSPGGPNEQYF

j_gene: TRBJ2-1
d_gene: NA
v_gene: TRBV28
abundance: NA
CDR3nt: TGTGCCAGCACCTTGAGGTTGAGTTCGTACAATGAGCAGTTCTTC
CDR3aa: CASTLRLSSYNEQFF

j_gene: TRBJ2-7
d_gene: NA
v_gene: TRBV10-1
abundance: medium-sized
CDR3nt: TGCGCCAGCAGTGATGGGCTAGCAACCTACGAGCAGTACTTC
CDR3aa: CASSDGLATYEQYF

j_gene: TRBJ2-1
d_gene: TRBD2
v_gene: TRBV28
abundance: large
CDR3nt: TGTGCCAGCAGTTGGGGACTAGCGGGAGGGTATGAGCAGTTCTTC
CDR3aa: CASSWGLAGGYEQFF

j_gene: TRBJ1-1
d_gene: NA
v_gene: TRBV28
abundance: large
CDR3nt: TGTGCCAGCAGTTTAACGGCAGAACCAAATGCTGAAGCTTTCTTT
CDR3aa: CASSLTAEPNAEAFF

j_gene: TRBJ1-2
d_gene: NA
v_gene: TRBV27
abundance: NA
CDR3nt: TGTGCCAGCAGTAGTTCGGGAGGATGGACGGCTAACTATGGCTACACCTTC
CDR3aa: CASSSSGGWTANYGYTF

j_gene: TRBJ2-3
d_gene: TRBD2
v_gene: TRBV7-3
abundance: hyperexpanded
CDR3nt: TGTGCCAGCAGCCGACTAGCGCTTTCAGCAGATACGCAGTATTTT
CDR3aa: CASSRLALSADTQYF

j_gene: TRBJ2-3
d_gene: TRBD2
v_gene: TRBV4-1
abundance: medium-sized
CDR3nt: TGCGCCAGCAGCCAAGAAACTAGCGGGATACGCACAGATACGCAGTATTTT
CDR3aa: CASSQETSGIRTDTQYF

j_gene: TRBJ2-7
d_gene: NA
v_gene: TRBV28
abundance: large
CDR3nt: TGTGCCAGCGGGTCGTACGAGCAGTACTTC
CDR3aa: CASGSYEQYF

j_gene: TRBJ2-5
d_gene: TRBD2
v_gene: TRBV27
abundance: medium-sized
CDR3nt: TGTGCCAGCAGTGAGGGGCTAGCGGGCCTTAAAGAGACCCAGTACTTC
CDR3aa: CASSEGLAGLKETQYF

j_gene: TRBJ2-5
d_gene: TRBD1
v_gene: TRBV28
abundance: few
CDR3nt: TGTGCCAGCAGCCCGACAGGGGGCTTGGACCAAGAGACCCAGTACTTC
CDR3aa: CASSPTGGLDQETQYF

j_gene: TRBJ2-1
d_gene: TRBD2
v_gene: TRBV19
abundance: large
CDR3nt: TGTGCCAGTAGCGAACTAGCGGTTCCCTACAATGAGCAGTTCTTC
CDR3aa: CASSELAVPYNEQFF

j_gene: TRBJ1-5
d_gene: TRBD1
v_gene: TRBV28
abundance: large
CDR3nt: TGTGCCAGCAGCTCGGGACAGGGCAGGCAGCCCCAGCATTTT
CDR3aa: CASSSGQGRQPQHF

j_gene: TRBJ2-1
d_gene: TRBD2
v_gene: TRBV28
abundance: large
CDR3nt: TGTGCCAGCAGTCCCGTCGGAGCGGGAGACCTCAGTGAGCAGTTCTTC
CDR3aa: CASSPVGAGDLSEQFF

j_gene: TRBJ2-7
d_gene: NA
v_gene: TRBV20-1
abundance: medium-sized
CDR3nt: TGCAGTGCTAGAGATCGGCTATCTGGGTTTGACGAGCAGTACTTC
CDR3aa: CSARDRLSGFDEQYF

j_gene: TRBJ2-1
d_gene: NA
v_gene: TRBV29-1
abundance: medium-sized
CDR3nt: TGCAGCGTTGAACAGTACAATGAGCAGTTCTTC
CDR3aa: CSVEQYNEQFF

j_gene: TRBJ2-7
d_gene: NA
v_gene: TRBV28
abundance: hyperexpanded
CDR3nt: TGTGCCAGCAGCCCTACCCCCAAACCTGACAGGATTACTTTGGACTTC
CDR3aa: CASSPTPKPDRITLDF

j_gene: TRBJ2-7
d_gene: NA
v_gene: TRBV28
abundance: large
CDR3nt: TGTGCCAGCAGCGACGGGACAAGGGTCTACGAGCAGTACTTC
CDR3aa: CASSDGTRVYEQYF